Each of the 3 T cell receptor beta chains below was sequenced from the same sample in a study of beta chain features in type 1 diabetes listed by TCRdb under 2018. Study-wide findings and limitations: Type 1 diabetes patients showed a moderate but significant shortening of TCRB CDR3 length in all four CD4+ subsets.

Their antigens remain unidentified. To prepare the library, the immunoSEQ multiplex PCR assay was applied. All of the isolated RNA was reverse transcribed with the High Capacity cDNA Reverse Transcription Kit, so expressed TCRB transcripts were sequenced. The table comes from immuneACCESS by way of TCRdb, which keeps in-frame sequences with V and J called. Part of the clones is missing from these tables; in studies checked, under half for an unresolved V gene and the rest for unknown reasons. A total of fewer than 450,000 clones appear in this sample, roughly 14% of them only once. The ten top clones hold roughly 0.015% of the sample. The specimen sequenced was naive CD4+ T cells from blood. This sample's cell subset or site label indicates: true naive CD4+ T cells. The source is a woman aged 18 to 35 with type 1 diabetes.

V and J are TRBV11-2 and TRBJ1-1; no clear D. V lost 3 bases and J 0 bases, leaving 5 bases between the germline ends. The CDR3 spans 13 residues. CDR1 and CDR2 from the germline V gene are SGHAT and FQNNGV. The CDR3 region has the DNA TGTGCCAGCAGCTTGTCTCTGAACACTGAAGCTTTCTTT. It is translated as CASSLSLNTEAFF. The whole variable domain, remainder taken from reference TRBV11-2 and TRBJ1-1, is EAGVAQSPRYKIIEKRQSVAFWCNPISGHATLYWYQQILGQGPKLLIQFQNNGVVDDSQLPKDRFSAERLKGVDSTLKIQPAKLEDSAVYLCASSLSLNTEAFFGQGTRLTVV.

This clone was picked up a small number of times. This chain uses TRBV7-8 with TRBJ2-7; 7 bases agree with TRBD1. V lost 0 bases and J lost 5; bases outside the gene matches: 7. CDR3 length: 15 amino acids. The germline V gene encodes CDR1 SGHVS and CDR2 FQNEAQ. CDR3 in amino acids: CASSLALRGRNEQYV. The CDR3 DNA follows: TGTGCCAGCAGCTTAGCGTTAAGGGGGCGGAACGAGCAGTACGTC.

This clone was observed a few times. The chain links TRBV9 to TRBJ1-5; 8 nucleotides match TRBD1. V dropped 4 bases and J dropped 9; count of bases not matched to a gene: 9. Per germline, CDR1 SGDLS and CDR2 YYNGEE. The CDR3 covers 14 residues. In DNA form, the CDR3 reads TGTGCCAGCAGCTCAAGGACAGGGACGGGGCCCCAGCATTTT. This gives the protein CASSSRTGTGPQHF.